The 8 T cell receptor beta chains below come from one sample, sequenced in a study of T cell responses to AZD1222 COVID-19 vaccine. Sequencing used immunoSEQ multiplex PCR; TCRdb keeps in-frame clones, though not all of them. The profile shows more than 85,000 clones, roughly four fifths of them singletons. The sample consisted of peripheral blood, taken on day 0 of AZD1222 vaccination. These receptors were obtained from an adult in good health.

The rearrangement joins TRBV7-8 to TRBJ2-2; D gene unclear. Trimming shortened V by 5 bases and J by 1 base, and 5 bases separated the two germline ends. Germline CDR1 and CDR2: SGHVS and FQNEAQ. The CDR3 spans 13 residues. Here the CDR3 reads CASSPRNTGELFF. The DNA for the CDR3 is TGTGCCAGCAGCCCCCGGAACACCGGGGAGCTGTTTTTT. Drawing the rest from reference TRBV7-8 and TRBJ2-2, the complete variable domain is GAGVSQSPRYKVAKRGQDVALRCDPISGHVSLFWYQQALGQGPEFLTYFQNEAQLDKSGLPSDRFFAERPEGSVSTLKIQRTQQEDSAVYLCASSPRNTGELFFGEGSRLTVL.

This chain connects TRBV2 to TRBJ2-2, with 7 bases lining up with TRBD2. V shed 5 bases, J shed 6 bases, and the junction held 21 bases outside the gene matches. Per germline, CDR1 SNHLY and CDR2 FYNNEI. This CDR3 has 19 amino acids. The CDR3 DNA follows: TGTGCCAGCAGTCGAGATAGAACTGAGGGGAGGGCGCCCCCCGGGGAGCTGTTTTTT. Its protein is CASSRDRTEGRAPPGELFF. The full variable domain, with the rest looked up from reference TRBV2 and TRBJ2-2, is EPEVTQTPSHQVTQMGQEVILRCVPISNHLYFYWYRQILGQKVEFLVSFYNNEISEKSEIFDDQFSVERPDGSNFTLKIRSTKLEDSAMYFCASSRDRTEGRAPPGELFFGEGSRLTVL.

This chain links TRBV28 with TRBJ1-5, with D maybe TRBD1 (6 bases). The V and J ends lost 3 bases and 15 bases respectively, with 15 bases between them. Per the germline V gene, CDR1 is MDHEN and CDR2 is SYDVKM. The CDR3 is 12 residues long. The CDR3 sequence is CASSFGKGVRHF. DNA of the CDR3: TGTGCCAGCAGTTTCGGCAAGGGGGTACGGCATTTT.

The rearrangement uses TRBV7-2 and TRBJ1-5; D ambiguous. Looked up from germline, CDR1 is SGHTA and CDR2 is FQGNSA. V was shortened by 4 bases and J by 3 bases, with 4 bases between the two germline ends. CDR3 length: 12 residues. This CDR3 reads CASSSPNQPQHF. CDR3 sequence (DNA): TGTGCCAGCAGCTCCCCCAATCAGCCCCAGCATTTT.

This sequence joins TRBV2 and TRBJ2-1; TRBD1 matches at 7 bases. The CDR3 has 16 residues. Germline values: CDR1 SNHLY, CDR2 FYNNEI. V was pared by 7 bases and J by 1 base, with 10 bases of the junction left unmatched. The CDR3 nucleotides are TGTGCCAGCACTCTAAGGTCGACAGGGTCCTACAATGAGCAGTTCTTC. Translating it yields CASTLRSTGSYNEQFF.

The CDR3 coding sequence is TGTGCCTGCCTGCGGGCGGGCTACACCTTC. Its protein product is CACLRAGYTF. The chain uses TRBV30 and TRBJ1-2; no clear D gene. The CDR3 spans 10 residues. V gave up 6 bases and J gave up 8 bases, with 10 bases separating them. Looked up from germline, CDR1 is GTSNPN and CDR2 is SVGIG (reference sequence).

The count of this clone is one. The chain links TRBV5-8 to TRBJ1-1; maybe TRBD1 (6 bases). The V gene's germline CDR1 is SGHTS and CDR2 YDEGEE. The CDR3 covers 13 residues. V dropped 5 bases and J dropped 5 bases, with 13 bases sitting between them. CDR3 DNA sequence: TGTGCCAGCAGACAGGGTTTGGAAACTGAAGCTTTCTTT. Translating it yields CASRQGLETEAFF.

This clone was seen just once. The CDR3 spells CASSQEATAGNTIYF. CDR3 bases: TGTGCCAGCAGCCAAGAGGCGACAGCTGGAAACACCATATATTTT. The chain recombines TRBV3-1 (or the pseudogene TRBV3-2) with TRBJ1-3, with D maybe TRBD1 (5 bases). The V and J ends lost 0 bases and 2 bases respectively, with 8 bases between them. The V gene's germline CDR1 is LGHDT and CDR2 YNNKEL (reference sequence). The CDR3 has 15 residues.